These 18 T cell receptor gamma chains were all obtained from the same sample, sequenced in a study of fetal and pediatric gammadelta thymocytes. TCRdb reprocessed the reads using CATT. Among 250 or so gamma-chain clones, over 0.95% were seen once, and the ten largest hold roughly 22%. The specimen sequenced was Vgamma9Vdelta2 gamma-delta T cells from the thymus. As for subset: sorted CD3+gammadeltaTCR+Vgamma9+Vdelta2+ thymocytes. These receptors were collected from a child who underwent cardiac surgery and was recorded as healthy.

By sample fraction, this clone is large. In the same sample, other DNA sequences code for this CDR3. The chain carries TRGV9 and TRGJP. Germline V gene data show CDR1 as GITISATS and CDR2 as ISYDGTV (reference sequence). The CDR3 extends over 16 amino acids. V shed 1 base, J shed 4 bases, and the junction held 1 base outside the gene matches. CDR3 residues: CALWEVQELGKKIKVF. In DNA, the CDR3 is TGTGCCTTGTGGGAGGTCCAAGAGTTGGGCAAAAAAATCAAGGTATTT.

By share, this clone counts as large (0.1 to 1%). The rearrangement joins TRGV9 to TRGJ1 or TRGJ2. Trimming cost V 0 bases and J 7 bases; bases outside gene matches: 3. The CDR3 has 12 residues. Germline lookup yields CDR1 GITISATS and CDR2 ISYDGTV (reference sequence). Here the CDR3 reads CALWEVHYKKLF. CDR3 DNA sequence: TGTGCCTTGTGGGAGGTGCACTATAAGAAACTCTTT.

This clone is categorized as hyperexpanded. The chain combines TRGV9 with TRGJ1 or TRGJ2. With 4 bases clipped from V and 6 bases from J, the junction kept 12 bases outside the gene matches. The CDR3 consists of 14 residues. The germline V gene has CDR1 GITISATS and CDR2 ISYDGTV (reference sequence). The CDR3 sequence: CALWDGVIGYKKLF. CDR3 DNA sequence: TGTGCCTTGTGGGACGGGGTGATAGGTTATAAGAAACTCTTT.

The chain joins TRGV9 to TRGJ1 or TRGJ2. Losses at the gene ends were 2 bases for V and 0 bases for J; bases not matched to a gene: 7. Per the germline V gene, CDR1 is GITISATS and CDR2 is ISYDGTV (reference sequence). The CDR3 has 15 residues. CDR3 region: CALWEGGMNYYKKLF. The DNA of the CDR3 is TGTGCCTTGTGGGAGGGCGGAATGAATTATTATAAGAAACTCTTT.

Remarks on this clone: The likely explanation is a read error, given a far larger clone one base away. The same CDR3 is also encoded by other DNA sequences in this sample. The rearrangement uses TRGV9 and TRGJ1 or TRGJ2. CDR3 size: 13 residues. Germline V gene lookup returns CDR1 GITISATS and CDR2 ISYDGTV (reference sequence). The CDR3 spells CALWEVNGYKKLF. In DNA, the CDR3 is TGCGCCTTGTGGGAGGTGAACGGTTATAAGAAACTCTTT.

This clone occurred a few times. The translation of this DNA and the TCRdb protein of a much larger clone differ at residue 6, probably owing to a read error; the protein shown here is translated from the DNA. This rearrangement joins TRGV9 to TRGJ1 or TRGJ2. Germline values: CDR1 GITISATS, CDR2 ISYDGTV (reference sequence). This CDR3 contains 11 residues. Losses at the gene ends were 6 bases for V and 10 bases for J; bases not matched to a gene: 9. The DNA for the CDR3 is TGTGCCTTGTGGAGGGAGGAGAAGAAACTCTTT. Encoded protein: CALWREEKKLF.

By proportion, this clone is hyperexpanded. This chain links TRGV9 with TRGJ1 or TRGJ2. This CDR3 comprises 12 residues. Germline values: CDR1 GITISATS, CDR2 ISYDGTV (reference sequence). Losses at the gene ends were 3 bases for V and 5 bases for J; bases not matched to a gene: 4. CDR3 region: CALWERNYKKLF. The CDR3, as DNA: TGTGCCTTGTGGGAGAGGAATTATAAGAAACTCTTT.

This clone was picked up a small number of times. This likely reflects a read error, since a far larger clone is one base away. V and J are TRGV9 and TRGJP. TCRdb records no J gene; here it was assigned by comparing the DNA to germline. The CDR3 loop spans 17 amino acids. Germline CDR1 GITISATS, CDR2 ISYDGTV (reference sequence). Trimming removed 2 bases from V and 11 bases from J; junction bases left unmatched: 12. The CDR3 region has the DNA TGTGCCTTGTGGGAGGCGCGCGGTTACCTGGGCAAAAAAATCAAGGTATTT. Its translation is CALWEARGYLGKKIKVF.

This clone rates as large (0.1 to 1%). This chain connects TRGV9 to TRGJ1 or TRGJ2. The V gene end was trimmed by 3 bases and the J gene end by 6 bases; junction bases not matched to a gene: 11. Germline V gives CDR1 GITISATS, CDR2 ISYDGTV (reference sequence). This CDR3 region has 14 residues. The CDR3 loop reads CALWESGRCYKKLF. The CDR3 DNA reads TGTGCCTTGTGGGAGAGTGGCCGATGTTATAAGAAACTCTTT.

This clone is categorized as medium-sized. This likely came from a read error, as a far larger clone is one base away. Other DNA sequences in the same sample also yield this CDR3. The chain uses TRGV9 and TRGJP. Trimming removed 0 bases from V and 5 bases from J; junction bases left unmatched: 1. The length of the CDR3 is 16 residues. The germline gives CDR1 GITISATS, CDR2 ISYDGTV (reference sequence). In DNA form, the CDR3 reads TGTGCCTTGTGGGAGGTGGAAGAGTTGGGCAAAAAAATCAAGGTATTT. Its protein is CALWEVEELGKKIKVF.

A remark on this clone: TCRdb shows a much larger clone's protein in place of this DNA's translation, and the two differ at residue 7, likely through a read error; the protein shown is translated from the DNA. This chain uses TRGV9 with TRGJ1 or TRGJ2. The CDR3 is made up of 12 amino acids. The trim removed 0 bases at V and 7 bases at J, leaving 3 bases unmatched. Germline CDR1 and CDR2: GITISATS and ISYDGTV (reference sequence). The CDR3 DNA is TGTGCCTTGTGGGAGGTGCCCTATAAGAAACTCTTT. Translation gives CALWEVPYKKLF.

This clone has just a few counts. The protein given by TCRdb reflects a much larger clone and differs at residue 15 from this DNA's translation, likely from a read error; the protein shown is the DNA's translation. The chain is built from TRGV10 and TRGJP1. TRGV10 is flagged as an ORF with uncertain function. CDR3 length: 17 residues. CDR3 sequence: CAAWDYEGSSARWFNIF. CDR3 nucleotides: TGTGCTGCGTGGGATTATGAAGGCTCCTCCGCTCGTTGGTTCAATATATTT.

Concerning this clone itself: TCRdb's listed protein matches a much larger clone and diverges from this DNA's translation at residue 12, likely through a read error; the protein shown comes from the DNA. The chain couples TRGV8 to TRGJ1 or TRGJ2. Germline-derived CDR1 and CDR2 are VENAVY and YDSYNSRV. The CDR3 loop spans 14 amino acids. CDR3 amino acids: CATCPNGNYYKNLF. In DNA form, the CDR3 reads TGTGCCACCTGCCCCAATGGAAATTATTATAAGAATCTCTTT.

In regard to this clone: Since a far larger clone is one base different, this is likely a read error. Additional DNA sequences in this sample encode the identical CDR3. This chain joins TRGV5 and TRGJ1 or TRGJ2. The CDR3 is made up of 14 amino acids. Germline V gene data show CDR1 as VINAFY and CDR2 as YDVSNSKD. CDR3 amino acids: CATWGATNYYKKLF. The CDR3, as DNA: TGCGCCACCTGGGGGGCAACGAATTATTATAAGAAACTCTTT.

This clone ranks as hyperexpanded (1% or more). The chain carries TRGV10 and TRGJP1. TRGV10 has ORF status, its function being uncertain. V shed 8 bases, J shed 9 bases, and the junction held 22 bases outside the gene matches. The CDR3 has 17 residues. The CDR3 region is CAAWDYEGSSARWFKIF. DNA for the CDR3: TGTGCTGCGTGGGATTATGAAGGCTCCTCCGCTCGTTGGTTCAAGATATTT.

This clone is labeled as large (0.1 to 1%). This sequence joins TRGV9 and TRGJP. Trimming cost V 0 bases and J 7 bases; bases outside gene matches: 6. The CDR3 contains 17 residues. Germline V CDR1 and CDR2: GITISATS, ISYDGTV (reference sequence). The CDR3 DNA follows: TGTGCCTTGTGGGAGGTGGAGGGGGAGTTGGGCAAAAAAATCAAGGTATTT. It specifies CALWEVEGELGKKIKVF.

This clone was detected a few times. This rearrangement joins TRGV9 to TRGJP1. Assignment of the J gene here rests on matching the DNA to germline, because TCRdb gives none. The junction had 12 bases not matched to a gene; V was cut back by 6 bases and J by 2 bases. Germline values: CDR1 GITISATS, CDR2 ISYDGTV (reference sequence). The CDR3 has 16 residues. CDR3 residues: CALWNQKGTTGWFKIF. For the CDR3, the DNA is TGTGCCTTGTGGAACCAAAAGGGGACCACTGGTTGGTTCAAGATATTT.

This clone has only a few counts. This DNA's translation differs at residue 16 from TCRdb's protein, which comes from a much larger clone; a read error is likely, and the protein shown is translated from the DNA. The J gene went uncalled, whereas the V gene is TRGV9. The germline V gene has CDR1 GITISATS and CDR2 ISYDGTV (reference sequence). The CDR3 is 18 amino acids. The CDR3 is CALWEAPRQELGKKINVF. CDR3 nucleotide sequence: TGTGCCTTGTGGGAGGCCCCCCGGCAAGAGTTGGGCAAAAAAATCAATGTATTT.